This passage covers 8 T cell receptor beta chains from one sample sequenced in a study of T cells in Graves' hyperthyroidism and ophthalmopathy. Regions amplified from RNA transcripts were the TCR beta CDR3 regions. RT-PCR in the first round (using the HTBI primer set) targeted the TCR CDR3. TCRdb re-analysed the multiplex PCR reads in MiXCR, keeping a single row per CDR3 protein. The sample holds 550,000 to 700,000 distinct CDR3 sequences; 14% to 15% are singletons and the top ten take around 4.5%. Source material: blood. All receptors come from a woman in her forties with Graves' ophthalmopathy.

Many counts were recorded for this clonotype. V gene TRBV19 combines with J gene TRBJ2-2, with D perhaps TRBD1 (5 bases). Trimming stripped 3 bases from V and 2 bases from J, with 10 bases between. CDR3 length equals 15 residues. The germline gives CDR1 LNHDA, CDR2 SQIVND (reference sequence). The CDR3 bases are TGTGCCAGTAGTATCCAGGGTGCCAACACCGGGGAGCTGTTTTTT. Translating gives CASSIQGANTGELFF.

This clonotype was found many times. This sequence joins TRBV12-3 or TRBV12-4 and TRBJ1-1; 7 nucleotides line up with TRBD1. This CDR3 region has 16 residues. V was pared by 2 bases and J by 0 bases, with 6 bases of the junction left unmatched. CDR3 sequence (DNA): TGTGCCAGCAGTTTAACTGGGGACAGTATGAACACTGAAGCTTTCTTT. Translated, it gives CASSLTGDSMNTEAFF.

In this sample, this clonotype turned up once. The V call is TRBV28, the J call TRBJ2-5; D perhaps matches TRBD1 (6 bases). The CDR3 covers 14 residues. Trimming stripped 5 bases from V and 2 bases from J, with 12 bases between. From germline, CDR1 is MDHEN and CDR2 SYDVKM. CDR3 region: CASSQYGQQETQYF. The DNA for the CDR3 is TGTGCCAGCAGTCAATACGGACAGCAAGAGACCCAGTACTTC.

This clonotype occurred a few times. V and J are TRBV6-1 and TRBJ2-7; D is possibly TRBD1 (6 bases). The CDR3 runs to 15 residues. Germline V CDR1 and CDR2: MNHNS, SASEGT. The V and J ends lost 6 bases and 2 bases respectively, with 17 bases between them. The CDR3 nucleotides are TGTGCCAGCAGCCGCCGCCCAACAGGGACCTACGAGCAGTACTTC. Translating gives CASSRRPTGTYEQYF.

The V and J genes are TRBV19 and TRBJ2-3, with 9 bases identical to TRBD1. Losses at the gene ends were 3 bases for V and 6 bases for J; bases not matched to a gene: 4. This CDR3 comprises 14 residues. Germline V gene sequence: CDR1 LNHDA, CDR2 SQIVND (reference sequence). The CDR3 DNA reads TGTGCCAGTAGTATTTGGGACAGGGTGGATACGCAGTATTTT. Encoded protein: CASSIWDRVDTQYF. The whole variable domain, filled in from reference TRBV19 and TRBJ2-3, reads DGGITQSPKYLFRKEGQNVTLSCEQNLNHDAMYWYRQDPGQGLRLIYYSQIVNDFQKGDIAEGYSVSREKKESFPLTVTSAQKNPTAFYLCASSIWDRVDTQYFGPGTRLTVL.

This clonotype was detected only a few times. The chain uses TRBV14 and TRBJ2-5; D is perhaps TRBD2 (5 bases). The CDR3 covers 13 residues. Trimming took 2 bases from V and 5 from J, leaving 9 bases between them. Germline CDR1 and CDR2: SGHDN and FVKESK. The CDR3 DNA follows: TGTGCCAGCAGCCAAATCAGAGGGGAGACCCAGTACTTC. Its protein product is CASSQIRGETQYF. The whole variable domain, filled in from reference TRBV14 and TRBJ2-5, reads EAGVTQFPSHSVIEKGQTVTLRCDPISGHDNLYWYRRVMGKEIKFLLHFVKESKQDESGMPNNRFLAERTGGTYSTLKVQPAELEDSGVYFCASSQIRGETQYFGPGTRLLVL.

This chain links TRBV7-2 with TRBJ2-7; 7 bases align to TRBD1. Germline-derived CDR1 and CDR2 are SGHTA and FQGNSA. Trimming at V came to 1 base and at J to 3 bases, leaving 3 bases not matched to a gene. The CDR3 extends over 14 amino acids. The CDR3, as DNA: TGTGCCAGCAGCTTAGAAGGGACAGTCTACGAGCAGTACTTC. This gives the protein CASSLEGTVYEQYF.

The chain employs TRBV6-1 and TRBJ2-6, with 7 nucleotides matching TRBD1. The germline gives CDR1 MNHNS, CDR2 SASEGT. The CDR3 consists of 17 residues. The V segment lost 9 bases and the J segment 4 bases; nucleotides outside the gene matches: 15. CDR3 DNA: TGTGCCAGTTCCGGTTACGAGGGGGCGGTAGGGGCCAACGTCCTGACTTTC. Translation gives CASSGYEGAVGANVLTF.